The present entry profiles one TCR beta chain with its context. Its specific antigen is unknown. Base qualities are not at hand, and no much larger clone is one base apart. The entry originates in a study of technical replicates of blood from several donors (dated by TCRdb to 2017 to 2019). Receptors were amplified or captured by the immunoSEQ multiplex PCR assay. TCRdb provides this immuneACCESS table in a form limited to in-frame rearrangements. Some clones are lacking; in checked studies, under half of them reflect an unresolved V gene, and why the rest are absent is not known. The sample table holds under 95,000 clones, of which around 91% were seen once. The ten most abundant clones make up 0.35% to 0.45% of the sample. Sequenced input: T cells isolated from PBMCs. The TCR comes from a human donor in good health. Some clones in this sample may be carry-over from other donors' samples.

CDR3 loop: CASSIRTGNHYGYTF. Here is the DNA: TGTGCCAGCAGCATACGGACAGGGAACCACTATGGCTACACCTTC. This chain joins TRBV9 to TRBJ1-2; 8 central bases correspond to TRBD1. Sequences SGDLS (CDR1) and YYNGEE (CDR2) are obtained from the germline V gene. Trimming removed 4 bases from V and 3 bases from J; the gene matches leave 8 bases unexplained. From the cysteine through the phenylalanine, the CDR3 covers 15 amino acids. The only DNA kept is the CDR3, 45 bases in frame from the first base.